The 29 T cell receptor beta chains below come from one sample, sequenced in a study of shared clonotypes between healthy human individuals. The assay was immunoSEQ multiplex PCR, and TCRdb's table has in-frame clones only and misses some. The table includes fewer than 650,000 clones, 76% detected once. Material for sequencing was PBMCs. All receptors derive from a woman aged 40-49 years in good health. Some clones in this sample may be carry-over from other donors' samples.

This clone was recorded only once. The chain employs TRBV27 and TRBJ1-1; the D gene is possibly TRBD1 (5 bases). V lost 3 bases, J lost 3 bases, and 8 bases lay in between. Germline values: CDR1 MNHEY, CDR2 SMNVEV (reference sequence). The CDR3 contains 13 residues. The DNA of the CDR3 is TGTGCCAGCAGTTTGGGGCCCGACACTGAAGCTTTCTTT. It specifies CASSLGPDTEAFF.

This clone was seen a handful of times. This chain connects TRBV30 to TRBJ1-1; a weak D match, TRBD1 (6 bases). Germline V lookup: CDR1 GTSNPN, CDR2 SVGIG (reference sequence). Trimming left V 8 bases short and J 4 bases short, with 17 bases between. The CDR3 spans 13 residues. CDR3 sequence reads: CAKLGAAGTEAFF. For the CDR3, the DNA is TGTGCCAAGTTGGGGGCTGCGGGCACTGAAGCTTTCTTT.

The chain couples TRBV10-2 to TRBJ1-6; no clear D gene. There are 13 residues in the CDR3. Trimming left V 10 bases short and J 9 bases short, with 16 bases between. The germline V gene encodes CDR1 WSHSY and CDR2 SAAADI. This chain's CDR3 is CATQTEMGSPLHF. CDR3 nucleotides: TGCGCCACCCAGACCGAAATGGGTTCACCCCTCCACTTT.

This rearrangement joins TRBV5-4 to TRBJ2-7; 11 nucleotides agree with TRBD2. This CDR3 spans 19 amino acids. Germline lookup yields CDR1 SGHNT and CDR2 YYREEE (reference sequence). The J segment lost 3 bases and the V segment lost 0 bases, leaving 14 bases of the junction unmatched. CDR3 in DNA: TGTGCCAGCAGCTTGGGCCTTGGAGGGCGCGGGACTAGCGGCTACGAGCAGTACTTC. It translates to CASSLGLGGRGTSGYEQYF.

CDR3 region: CARSLALFSPGELFF. Here the CDR3 DNA reads TGTGCCAGAAGCTTGGCCCTCTTCTCCCCCGGGGAGCTGTTTTTT. This chain connects TRBV5-3 to TRBJ2-2; no definite D call. TRBV5-3 is an ORF, with its function uncertain. The CDR3 has 15 residues. Trimming cost V 0 bases and J 6 bases, with 12 bases left between them.

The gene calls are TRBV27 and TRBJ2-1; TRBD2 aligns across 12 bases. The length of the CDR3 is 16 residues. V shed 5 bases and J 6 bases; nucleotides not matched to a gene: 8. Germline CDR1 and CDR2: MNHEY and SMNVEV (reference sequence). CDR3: CASSTGLAGRGNEQFF. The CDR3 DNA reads TGTGCCAGCAGTACCGGACTAGCGGGAAGGGGCAATGAGCAGTTCTTC.

The CDR3 bases are TGTGCCAGCAGCGTAAGACAGGGACAAGAGACCCAGTACTTC. Amino acids: CASSVRQGQETQYF. V gene TRBV9 combines with J gene TRBJ2-5; 7 positions match TRBD1. CDR1 SGDLS and CDR2 YYNGEE come from the germline V gene. The CDR3 consists of 14 residues. Trimming took 1 base from V and 2 from J; bases not matched to a gene: 2.

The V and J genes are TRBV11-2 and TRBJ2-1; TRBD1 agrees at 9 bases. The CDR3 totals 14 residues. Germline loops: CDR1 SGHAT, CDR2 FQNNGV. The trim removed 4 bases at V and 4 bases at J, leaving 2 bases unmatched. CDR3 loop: CASSSGTGYNEQFF. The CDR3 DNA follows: TGTGCCAGCAGCTCCGGGACAGGGTACAATGAGCAGTTCTTC. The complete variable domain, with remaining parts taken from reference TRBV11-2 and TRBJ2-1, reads EAGVAQSPRYKIIEKRQSVAFWCNPISGHATLYWYQQILGQGPKLLIQFQNNGVVDDSQLPKDRFSAERLKGVDSTLKIQPAKLEDSAVYLCASSSGTGYNEQFFGPGTRLTVL.

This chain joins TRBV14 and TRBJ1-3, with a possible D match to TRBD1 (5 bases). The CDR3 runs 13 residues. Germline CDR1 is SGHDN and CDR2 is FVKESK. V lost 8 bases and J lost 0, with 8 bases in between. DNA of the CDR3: TGTGCCAGCCGACAGAGCTCTGGAAACACCATATATTTT. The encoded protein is CASRQSSGNTIYF.

CDR3 nucleotide sequence: TGTGCCTGGAGTGAGAACACCGGGGAGCTGTTTTTT. Residues: CAWSENTGELFF. The chain couples TRBV30 to TRBJ2-2; D is uncertain. This CDR3 is built from 12 residues. The V gene lost 1 base and the J gene lost 1 base, with 1 base spanning the gap. Germline loops: CDR1 GTSNPN, CDR2 SVGIG (reference sequence).

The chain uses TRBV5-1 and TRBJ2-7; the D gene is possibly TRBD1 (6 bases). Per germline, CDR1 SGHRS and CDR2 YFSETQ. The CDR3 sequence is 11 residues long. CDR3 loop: CARPGHYEQYF. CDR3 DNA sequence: TGCGCACGTCCGGGACACTACGAGCAGTACTTC. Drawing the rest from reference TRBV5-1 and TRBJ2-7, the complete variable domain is KAGVTQTPRYLIKTRGQQVTLSCSPISGHRSVSWYQQTPGQGLQFLFEYFSETQRNKGNFPGRFSGRQFSNSRSEMNVSTLELGDSALYLCARPGHYEQYFGPGTRLTVT.

DNA of the CDR3: TGTGCCAGTAGTATAGCCCACTACAATGAGCAGTTCTTC. Translating it yields CASSIAHYNEQFF. The V call is TRBV19, the J call TRBJ2-1, with D unclear. The V gene lost 1 base and the J gene lost 3 bases, with 4 bases spanning the gap. The CDR3 sequence is 13 residues long. Germline V gene lookup returns CDR1 LNHDA and CDR2 SQIVND (reference sequence). Supplemented by reference TRBV19 and TRBJ2-1, the full variable domain reads DGGITQSPKYLFRKEGQNVTLSCEQNLNHDAMYWYRQDPGQGLRLIYYSQIVNDFQKGDIAEGYSVSREKKESFPLTVTSAQKNPTAFYLCASSIAHYNEQFFGPGTRLTVL.

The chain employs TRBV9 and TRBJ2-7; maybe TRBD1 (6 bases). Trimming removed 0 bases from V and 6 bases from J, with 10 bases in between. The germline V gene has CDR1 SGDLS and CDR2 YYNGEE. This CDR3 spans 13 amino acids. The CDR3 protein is CASSVAVGGEQYF. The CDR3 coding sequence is TGTGCCAGCAGCGTAGCTGTAGGGGGCGAGCAGTACTTC. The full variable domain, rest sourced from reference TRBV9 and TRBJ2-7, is DSGVTQTPKHLITATGQRVTLRCSPRSGDLSVYWYQQSLDQGLQFLIQYYNGEERAKGNILERFSAQQFPDLHSELNLSSLELGDSALYFCASSVAVGGEQYFGPGTRLTVT.

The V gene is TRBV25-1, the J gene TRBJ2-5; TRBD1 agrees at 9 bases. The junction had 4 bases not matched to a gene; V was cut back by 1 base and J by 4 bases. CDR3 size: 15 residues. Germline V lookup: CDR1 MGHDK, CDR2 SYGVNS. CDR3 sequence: CASSESTGGGETQYF. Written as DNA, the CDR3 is TGTGCCAGCAGTGAATCAACAGGGGGCGGAGAGACCCAGTACTTC.

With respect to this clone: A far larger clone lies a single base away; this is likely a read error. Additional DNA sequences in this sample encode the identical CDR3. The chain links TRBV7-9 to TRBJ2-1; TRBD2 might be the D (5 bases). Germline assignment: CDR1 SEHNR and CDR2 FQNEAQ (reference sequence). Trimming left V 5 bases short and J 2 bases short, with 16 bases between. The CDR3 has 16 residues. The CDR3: CASSLEGAAPYNEQFF. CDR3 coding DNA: TGTGCCAGCAGCCTAGAAGGAGCGGCGCCCTACAATGAGCAGTTCTTC.

The CDR3 protein is CASTLAGTYNEQFF. In DNA form, the CDR3 reads TGCGCCAGCACCCTAGCGGGGACCTACAATGAGCAGTTCTTC. This chain joins TRBV5-1 and TRBJ2-1; 9 nucleotides line up with TRBD2. V lost 6 bases, J lost 2 bases, and 3 bases stayed unmatched. The CDR3 spans 14 residues. Per the germline V gene, CDR1 is SGHRS and CDR2 is YFSETQ.

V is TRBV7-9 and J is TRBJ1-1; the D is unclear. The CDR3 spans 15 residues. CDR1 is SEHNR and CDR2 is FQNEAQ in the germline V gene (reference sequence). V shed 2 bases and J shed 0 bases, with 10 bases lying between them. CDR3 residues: CASSLFRTLNTEAFF. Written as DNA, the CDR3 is TGTGCCAGCAGCTTATTTCGGACCCTGAACACTGAAGCTTTCTTT.

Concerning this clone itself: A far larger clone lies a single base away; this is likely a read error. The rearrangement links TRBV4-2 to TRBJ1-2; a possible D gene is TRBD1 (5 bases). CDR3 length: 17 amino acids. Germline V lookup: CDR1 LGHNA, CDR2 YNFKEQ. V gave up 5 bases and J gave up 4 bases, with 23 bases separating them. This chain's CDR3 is CASSSGSGREYGYGYTF. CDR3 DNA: TGTGCCAGCAGCTCAGGGTCGGGCAGGGAGTACGGCTATGGCTACACCTTC.

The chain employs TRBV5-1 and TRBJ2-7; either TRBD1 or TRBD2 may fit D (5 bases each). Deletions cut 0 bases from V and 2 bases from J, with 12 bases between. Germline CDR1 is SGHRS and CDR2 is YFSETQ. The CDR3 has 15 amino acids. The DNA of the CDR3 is TGCGCCAGCAGCTTGGGGACCGGGGCCACCTACGAGCAGTACTTC. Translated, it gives CASSLGTGATYEQYF.

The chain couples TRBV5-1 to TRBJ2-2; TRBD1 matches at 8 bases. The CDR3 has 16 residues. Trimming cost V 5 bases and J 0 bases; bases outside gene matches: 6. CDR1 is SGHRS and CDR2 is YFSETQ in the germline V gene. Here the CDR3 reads CASRGQGDPNTGELFF. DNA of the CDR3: TGCGCCAGCAGAGGACAGGGAGACCCGAACACCGGGGAGCTGTTTTTT.

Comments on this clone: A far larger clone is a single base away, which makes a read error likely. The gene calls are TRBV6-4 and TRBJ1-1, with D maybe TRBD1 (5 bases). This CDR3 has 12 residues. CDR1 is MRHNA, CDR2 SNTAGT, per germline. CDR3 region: CASRNRGTEASF. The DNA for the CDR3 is TGTGCCAGCAGGAACCGGGGGACTGAAGCTTCCTTT.

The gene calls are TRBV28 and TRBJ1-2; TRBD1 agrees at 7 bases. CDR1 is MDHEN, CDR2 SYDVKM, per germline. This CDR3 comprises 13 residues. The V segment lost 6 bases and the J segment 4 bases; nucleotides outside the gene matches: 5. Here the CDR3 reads CASRLTGIYGYTF. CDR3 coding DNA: TGTGCCAGCAGGTTGACAGGGATCTATGGCTACACCTTC.

The CDR3: CATRRSGELFF. For the CDR3, the DNA is TGTGCCACCAGACGGAGCGGGGAGCTGTTTTTT. The rearrangement uses TRBV9 and TRBJ2-2; D is unclear. This CDR3 spans 11 amino acids. Germline V gene sequence: CDR1 SGDLS, CDR2 YYNGEE. Trimming left V 9 bases short and J 7 bases short, with 10 bases between.

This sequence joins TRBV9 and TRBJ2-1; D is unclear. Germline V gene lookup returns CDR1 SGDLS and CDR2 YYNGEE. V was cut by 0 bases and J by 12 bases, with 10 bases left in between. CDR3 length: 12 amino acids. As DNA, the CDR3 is TGTGCCAGCAGCGTAGATGGGGTGGGGCAGTTCTTC. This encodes CASSVDGVGQFF.

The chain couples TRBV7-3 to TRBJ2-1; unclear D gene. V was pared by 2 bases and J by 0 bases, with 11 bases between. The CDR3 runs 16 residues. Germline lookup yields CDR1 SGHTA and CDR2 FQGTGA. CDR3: CASSLGATSSYNEQFF. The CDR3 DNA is TGTGCCAGCAGCTTAGGTGCAACGAGCTCCTACAATGAGCAGTTCTTC. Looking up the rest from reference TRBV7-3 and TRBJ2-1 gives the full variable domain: GAGVSQTPSNKVTEKGKYVELRCDPISGHTALYWYRQSLGQGPEFLIYFQGTGAADDSGLPNDRFFAVRPEGSVSTLKIQRTERGDSAVYLCASSLGATSSYNEQFFGPGTRLTVL.

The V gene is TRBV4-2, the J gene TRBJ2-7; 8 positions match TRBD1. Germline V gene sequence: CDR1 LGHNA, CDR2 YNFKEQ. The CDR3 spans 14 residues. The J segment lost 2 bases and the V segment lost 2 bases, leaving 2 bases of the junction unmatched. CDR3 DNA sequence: TGTGCCAGCAGCCAATCAGGGGGCCCCTACGAGCAGTACTTC. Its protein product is CASSQSGGPYEQYF.

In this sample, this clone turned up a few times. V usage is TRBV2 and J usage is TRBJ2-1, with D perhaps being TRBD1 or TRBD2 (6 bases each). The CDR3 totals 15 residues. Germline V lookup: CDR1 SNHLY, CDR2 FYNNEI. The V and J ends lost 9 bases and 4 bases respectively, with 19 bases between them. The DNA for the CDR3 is TGTGCCAGAGGAGGAGGGGGTGGTGAATACAATGAGCAGTTCTTC. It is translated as CARGGGGGEYNEQFF. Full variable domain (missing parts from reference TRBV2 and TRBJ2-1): EPEVTQTPSHQVTQMGQEVILRCVPISNHLYFYWYRQILGQKVEFLVSFYNNEISEKSEIFDDQFSVERPDGSNFTLKIRSTKLEDSAMYFCARGGGGGEYNEQFFGPGTRLTVL.

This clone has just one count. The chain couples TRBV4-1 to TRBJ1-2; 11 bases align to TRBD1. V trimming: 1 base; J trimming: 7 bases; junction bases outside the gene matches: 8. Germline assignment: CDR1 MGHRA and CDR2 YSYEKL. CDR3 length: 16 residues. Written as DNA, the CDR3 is TGCGCCAGCAGCCAAGCACCGGACAGGGGGCGCGCTGGCTACACCTTC. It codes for CASSQAPDRGRAGYTF.

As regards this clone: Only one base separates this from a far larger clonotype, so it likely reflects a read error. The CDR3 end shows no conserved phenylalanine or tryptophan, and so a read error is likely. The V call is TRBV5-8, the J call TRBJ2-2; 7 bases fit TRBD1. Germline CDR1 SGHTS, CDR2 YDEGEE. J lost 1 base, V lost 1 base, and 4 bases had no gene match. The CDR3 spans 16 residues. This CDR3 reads CASSLPQGVNTGELFL. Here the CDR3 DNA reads TGTGCCAGCAGCTTGCCTCAGGGGGTGAACACCGGGGAGCTGTTTTTG.